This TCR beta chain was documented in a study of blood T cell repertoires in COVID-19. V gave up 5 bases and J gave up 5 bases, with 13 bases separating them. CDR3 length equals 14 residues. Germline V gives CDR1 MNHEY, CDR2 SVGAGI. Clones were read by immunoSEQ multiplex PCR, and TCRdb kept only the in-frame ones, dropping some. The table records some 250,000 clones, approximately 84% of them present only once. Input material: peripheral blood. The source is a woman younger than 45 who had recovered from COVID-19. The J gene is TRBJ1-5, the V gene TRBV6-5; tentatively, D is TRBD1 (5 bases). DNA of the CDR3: TGTGCCAGCAGTCCACAGGCTACTGATCAGCCCCAGCATTTT. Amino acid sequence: CASSPQATDQPQHF.